Following are 17 T cell receptor beta chains from one sample sequenced in a study of T cells in localized non-small cell lung cancer (dated by TCRdb to 2020 to 2022). Library preparation was by the immunoSEQ multiplex PCR assay. This is the immuneACCESS table as TCRdb keeps it, with only in-frame sequences that have V and J called. A part of the clones is gone; compared with another copy, unresolved V genes explain less than half, and the rest is unexplained. Across this sample there are 1,300 to 1,500 clones, with about 23% seen only once. The ten most abundant clones make up roughly 13% of the sample. Sequencing was performed on lung tumor tissue, taken before any cancer treatment. Receptor source: a woman between 35 and 70 years old with stage I lung adenocarcinoma.

This clone is termed medium-sized. The chain is built from TRBV6-8 and TRBJ2-5; D unclear. The ends were cut back, 6 bases at V and 3 bases at J, with 8 bases in the middle. Germline V gives CDR1 MNHGY, CDR2 SAAAGT. CDR3 length equals 12 residues. CDR3 DNA sequence: TGTGCCAGCAGGAAGCCTGAAGAGACCCAGTACTTC. This codes for CASRKPEETQYF.

The table lists this clone with a few counts. The chain couples TRBV6-1 to TRBJ2-7; TRBD1 aligns across 8 bases. Germline CDR1 reads MNHNS; CDR2 reads SASEGT. Losses at the gene ends were 1 base for V and 6 bases for J; bases not matched to a gene: 5. This CDR3 contains 14 residues. The CDR3 DNA sequence: TGTGCCAGCAGTGAAGTTCAGGGGGCTCGCGAGCAGTACTTC. It specifies CASSEVQGAREQYF.

This clone appeared a few times. The V and J genes are TRBV28 and TRBJ1-4, with D possibly TRBD1 on 5 matching bases. The CDR3 totals 13 residues. Trimming shortened V by 2 bases and J by 7 bases, and 8 bases separated the two germline ends. CDR1 is MDHEN and CDR2 is SYDVKM in the germline V gene. This CDR3 is CASSLSDSEKLFF. The CDR3 DNA follows: TGTGCCAGCAGTTTAAGCGACAGTGAAAAACTGTTTTTT.

This clone showed up just a few times. The chain combines TRBV6-7 with TRBJ2-5; either TRBD1 or TRBD2 may fit D (6 bases each). TRBV6-7 is an ORF for which the function is uncertain. V lost 0 bases to trimming and J lost 1 base, with 12 bases between them. CDR3 length equals 16 residues. CDR3 in amino acids: CASSYSGGHLQETQYF. The DNA for the CDR3 is TGTGCCAGCAGTTACTCGGGGGGACACCTCCAAGAGACCCAGTACTTC.

The chain has TRBV9 and TRBJ2-2, with 9 positions matching TRBD2. CDR1 is SGDLS, CDR2 YYNGEE, per germline. V dropped 2 bases and J dropped 6; count of bases not matched to a gene: 5. The CDR3 contains 15 residues. The DNA for the CDR3 is TGTGCCAGCAGCGTTTGGACTAGCGCGGCCGGGGAGCTGTTTTTT. Protein: CASSVWTSAAGELFF.

This clone is termed large. An end of the junction differs from the germline gene, which may be a read error. The V call is TRBV6-8, the J call TRBJ1-4; perhaps TRBD1 as D (5 bases). The CDR3 runs to 14 residues. Germline CDR1 MNHGY, CDR2 SAAAGT. The CDR3 sequence: CASSNGGTSEKLFF. The CDR3 DNA follows: TGTGCCAGCAGTAACGGGGGGACTAGTGAAAAACTGTTTTTT.

V usage is TRBV11-3 and J usage is TRBJ2-5; possible D gene TRBD2, 6 bases. Germline lookup yields CDR1 SGHNT and CDR2 YENEEA. The CDR3 length is 14 residues. Trimming removed 5 bases at V and 4 bases at J, with 14 bases between. CDR3 protein: CASSLSGGAETQYF. In nucleotides, the CDR3 is TGTGCCAGCAGCCTCTCTGGAGGGGCAGAGACCCAGTACTTC.

The V call is TRBV29-1, the J call TRBJ2-5, with D perhaps matching TRBD2 (6 bases). V was pared by 2 bases and J by 5 bases, with 12 bases between. Germline V CDR1 and CDR2: SQVTM, ANQGSEA. The CDR3 totals 13 residues. For the CDR3, the DNA is TGCAGCGTTGAAAGGTCGGGGGTCGAGACCCAGTACTTC. Its protein product is CSVERSGVETQYF.

This chain connects TRBV14 to TRBJ1-2; D is undetermined. CDR3 size: 13 residues. Germline CDR1 is SGHDN and CDR2 is FVKESK. The germline V and J ends were trimmed by 2 bases and 2 bases, with 6 bases remaining between them. CDR3 in DNA: TGTGCCAGCAGCCAAACGAGAAACTATGGCTACACCTTC. Translating it yields CASSQTRNYGYTF.

The gene calls are TRBV5-1 and TRBJ1-2; TRBD1 is a possible D gene (5 bases). This CDR3 contains 15 residues. The ends were cut back, 4 bases at V and 8 bases at J, with 21 bases in the middle. Per germline, CDR1 SGHRS and CDR2 YFSETQ. CDR3 coding DNA: TGCGCCAGCAGCCCGACAACAAACGGGCAGGGAGGCTACACCTTC. Protein sequence: CASSPTTNGQGGYTF.

The chain employs TRBV18 and TRBJ1-2; TRBD1 agrees at 7 bases. With V trimmed by 10 bases and J by 8 bases, 19 bases remained unmatched. CDR1 is KGHSH and CDR2 is LQKENI in the germline V gene. CDR3 size: 15 residues. DNA of the CDR3: TGTGCCACCACTCTAAACCAACGAGGGGGCATGGGCTACACCTTC. Protein: CATTLNQRGGMGYTF. The whole variable domain, filled in from reference TRBV18 and TRBJ1-2, reads NAGVMQNPRHLVRRRGQEARLRCSPMKGHSHVYWYRQLPEEGLKFMVYLQKENIIDESGMPKERFSAEFPKEGPSILRIQQVVRGDSAAYFCATTLNQRGGMGYTFGSGTRLTVV.

The V and J genes are TRBV28 and TRBJ2-1, with 9 bases identical to TRBD2. The junction had 4 bases not matched to a gene; V was cut back by 10 bases and J by 0 bases. The CDR3 is made up of 14 amino acids. In germline, CDR1 is MDHEN, CDR2 SYDVKM. The CDR3 sequence is CATAGGSSYNEQFF. CDR3 bases: TGTGCCACCGCGGGGGGGAGCTCCTACAATGAGCAGTTCTTC.

In this sample, this clone turned up a few times. The chain employs TRBV4-1 and TRBJ2-7; a possible D gene is TRBD2 (6 bases). Trimming cost V 0 bases and J 2 bases, with 14 bases left between them. The germline gives CDR1 MGHRA, CDR2 YSYEKL. The CDR3 contains 16 residues. CDR3 nucleotide sequence: TGCGCCAGCAGCCAAGAAGTTAGCGGATTCACCTACGAGCAGTACTTC. It translates to CASSQEVSGFTYEQYF.

The chain joins TRBV7-5 to TRBJ2-2. TRBV7-5 is a pseudogene. The CDR3 spans 16 residues. This chain's CDR3 is CASSLNFPIRTGELFF. DNA of the CDR3: TGTGCCAGCAGCCTTAATTTTCCGATTCGAACCGGGGAGCTGTTTTTT.

This clone is labeled as medium-sized. The rearrangement links TRBV11-3 to TRBJ1-1; TRBD1 might be the D (5 bases). The CDR3 is made up of 15 amino acids. Germline V gene sequence: CDR1 SGHNT, CDR2 YENEEA. V was trimmed by 5 bases and J by 0 bases, leaving 13 bases between them. The CDR3 coding sequence is TGTGCCAGCAGCCCGCAGGGCGGTATGAACACTGAAGCTTTCTTT. It encodes CASSPQGGMNTEAFF. Complete variable domain (other parts from reference TRBV11-3 and TRBJ1-1): EAGVVQSPRYKIIEKKQPVAFWCNPISGHNTLYWYLQNLGQGPELLIRYENEEAVDDSQLPKDRFSAERLKGVDSTLKIQPAELGDSAVYLCASSPQGGMNTEAFFGQGTRLTVV.

The chain combines TRBV29-1 with TRBJ2-7; D may match TRBD1 or TRBD2 (5 bases each). This CDR3 region has 13 residues. V gave up 7 bases and J gave up 0 bases, with 13 bases separating them. The V gene's germline CDR1 is SQVTM and CDR2 ANQGSEA. CDR3 DNA sequence: TGCAGCGCCGCCCGGGGCCTCTCCTACGAGCAGTACTTC. It translates to CSAARGLSYEQYF.

Details on this clone: Distinct nucleotide sequences in the sample also encode this CDR3. The chain recombines TRBV18 with TRBJ1-5; no reliable D call. Between the trimmed V and J ends, which lost 0 bases and 0 bases, there was a span of 3 bases. Germline loops: CDR1 KGHSH, CDR2 LQKENI. There are 14 residues in the CDR3. The CDR3 region has the DNA TGTGCCAGCTCACCACCGGCTAGCAATCAGCCCCAGCATTTT. Translation: CASSPPASNQPQHF.